This entry concerns a single TCR beta chain. Those who participated ranged in age from roughly 18 to 90 years and resided in some 24 US areas. How the authors handled the data: Reference gene primer amplification yielded estimated nucleated cell counts. TCRdb's table, derived via immunoSEQ multiplex PCR, lists solely in-frame clones and lacks some. V and J calls and clone size come straight from that table; D and trimming were deduced from the DNA. The sample holds around 300,000 clones, roughly 88% seen once. The record originates from a study of blood T cell repertoires in COVID-19. Trimming stripped 3 bases from V and 4 bases from J, with 18 bases between. The germline gives CDR1 MDHEN, CDR2 SYDVKM. The CDR3 contains 16 residues.

Sequencing input: PBMCs or T cells enriched from blood (not recorded which). V and J are TRBV28 and TRBJ1-1, with a possible D match to TRBD1 (6 bases). The clonotype comes from a man between 25 and 39 years old who had recovered from COVID-19. CDR3 DNA: TGTGCCAGCAGTTTTTTGGACAGCAAGGGGAGCACTGAAGCTTTCTTT. It encodes CASSFLDSKGSTEAFF.